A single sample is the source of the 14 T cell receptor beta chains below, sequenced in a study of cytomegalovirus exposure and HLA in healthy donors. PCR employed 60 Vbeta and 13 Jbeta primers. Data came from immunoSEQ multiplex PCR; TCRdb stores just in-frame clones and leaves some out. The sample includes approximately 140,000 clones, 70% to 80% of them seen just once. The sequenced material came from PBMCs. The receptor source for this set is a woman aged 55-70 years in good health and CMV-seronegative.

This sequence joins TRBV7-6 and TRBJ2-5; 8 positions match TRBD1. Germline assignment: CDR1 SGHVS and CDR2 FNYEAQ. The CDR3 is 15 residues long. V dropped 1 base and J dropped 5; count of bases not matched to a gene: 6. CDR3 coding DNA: TGTGCCAGCAGCTTAGGCACAGGGGGTGGTGAGACCCAGTACTTC. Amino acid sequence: CASSLGTGGGETQYF.

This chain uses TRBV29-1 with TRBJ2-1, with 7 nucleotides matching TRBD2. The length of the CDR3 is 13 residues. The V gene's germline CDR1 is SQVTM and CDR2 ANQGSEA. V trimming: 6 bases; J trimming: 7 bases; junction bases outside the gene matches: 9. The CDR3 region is CSVEGQAGNEQFF. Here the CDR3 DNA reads TGCAGCGTCGAGGGCCAAGCGGGGAATGAGCAGTTCTTC.

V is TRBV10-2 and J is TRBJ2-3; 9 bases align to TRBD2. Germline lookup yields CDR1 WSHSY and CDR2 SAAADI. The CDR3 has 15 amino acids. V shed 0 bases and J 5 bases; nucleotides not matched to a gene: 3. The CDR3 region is CASSESPAGGDTQYF. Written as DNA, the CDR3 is TGCGCCAGCAGTGAGTCGCCAGCGGGAGGAGATACGCAGTATTTT.

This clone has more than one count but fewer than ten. The chain's CDR3 is CASSPRTVIQNSPLHF. CDR3 nucleotides: TGTGCCAGCTCACCCCGGACAGTAATTCAAAATTCACCCCTCCACTTT. The V and J genes are TRBV18 and TRBJ1-6; possible D gene TRBD1, 6 bases. Per the germline V gene, CDR1 is KGHSH and CDR2 is LQKENI. V lost 3 bases to trimming and J lost 7 bases, with 16 bases between them. The CDR3 has 16 amino acids. The complete variable domain, with remaining parts taken from reference TRBV18 and TRBJ1-6, reads NAGVMQNPRHLVRRRGQEARLRCSPMKGHSHVYWYRQLPEEGLKFMVYLQKENIIDESGMPKERFSAEFPKEGPSILRIQQVVRGDSAAYFCASSPRTVIQNSPLHFGNGTRLTVT.

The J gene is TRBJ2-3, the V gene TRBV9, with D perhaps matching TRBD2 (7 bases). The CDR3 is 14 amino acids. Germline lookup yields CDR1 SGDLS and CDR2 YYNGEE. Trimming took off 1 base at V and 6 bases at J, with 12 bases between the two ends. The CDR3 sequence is CASSVYGGPDTQYF. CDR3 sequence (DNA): TGTGCCAGCAGCGTATACGGGGGGCCCGATACGCAGTATTTT.

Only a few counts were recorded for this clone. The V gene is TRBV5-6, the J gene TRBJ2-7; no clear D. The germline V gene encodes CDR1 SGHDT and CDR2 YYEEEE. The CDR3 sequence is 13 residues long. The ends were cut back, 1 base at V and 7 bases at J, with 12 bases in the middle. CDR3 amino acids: CASSLYPGLEQYF. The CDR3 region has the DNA TGTGCCAGCAGCTTGTATCCAGGCCTGGAGCAGTACTTC.

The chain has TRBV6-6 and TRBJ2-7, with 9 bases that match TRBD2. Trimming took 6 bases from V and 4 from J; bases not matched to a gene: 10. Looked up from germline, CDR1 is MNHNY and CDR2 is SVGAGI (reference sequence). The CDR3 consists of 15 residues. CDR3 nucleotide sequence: TGTGCCAGCAGACCAGAGGCGGGAGGGATGTACGAGCAGTACTTC. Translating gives CASRPEAGGMYEQYF.

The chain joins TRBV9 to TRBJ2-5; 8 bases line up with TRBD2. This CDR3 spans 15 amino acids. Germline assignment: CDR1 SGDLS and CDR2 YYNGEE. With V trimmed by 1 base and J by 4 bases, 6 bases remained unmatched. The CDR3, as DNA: TGTGCCAGCAGCGTATTAGCGGGGTCTCGAGAGACCCAGTACTTC. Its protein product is CASSVLAGSRETQYF.

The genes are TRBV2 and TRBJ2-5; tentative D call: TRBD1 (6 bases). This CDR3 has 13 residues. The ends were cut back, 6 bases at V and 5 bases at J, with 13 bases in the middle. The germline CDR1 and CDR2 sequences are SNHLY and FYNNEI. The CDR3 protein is CASRQGWSETQYF. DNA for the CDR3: TGTGCCAGCAGACAGGGTTGGTCTGAGACCCAGTACTTC.

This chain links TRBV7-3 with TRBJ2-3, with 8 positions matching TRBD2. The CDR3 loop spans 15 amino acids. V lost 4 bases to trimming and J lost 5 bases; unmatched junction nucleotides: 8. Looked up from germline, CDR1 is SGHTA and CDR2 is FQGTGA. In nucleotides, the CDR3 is TGTGCCAGCAGCTCAACGGGAGGGCCTATAGATACGCAGTATTTT. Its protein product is CASSSTGGPIDTQYF. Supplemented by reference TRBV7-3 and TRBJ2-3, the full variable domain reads GAGVSQTPSNKVTEKGKYVELRCDPISGHTALYWYRQSLGQGPEFLIYFQGTGAADDSGLPNDRFFAVRPEGSVSTLKIQRTERGDSAVYLCASSSTGGPIDTQYFGPGTRLTVL.

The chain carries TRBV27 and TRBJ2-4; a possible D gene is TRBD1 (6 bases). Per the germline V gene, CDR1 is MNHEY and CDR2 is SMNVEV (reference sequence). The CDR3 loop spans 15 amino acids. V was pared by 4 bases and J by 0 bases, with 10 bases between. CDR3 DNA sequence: TGTGCCAGCAGTTCCGGACAGATAGCCAAAAACATTCAGTACTTC. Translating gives CASSSGQIAKNIQYF.

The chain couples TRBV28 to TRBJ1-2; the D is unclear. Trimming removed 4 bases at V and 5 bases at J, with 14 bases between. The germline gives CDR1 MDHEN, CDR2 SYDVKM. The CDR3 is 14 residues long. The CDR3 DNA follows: TGTGCCAGCAGTTCCGGGAGGGCTGGGTATGGCTACACCTTC. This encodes CASSSGRAGYGYTF.

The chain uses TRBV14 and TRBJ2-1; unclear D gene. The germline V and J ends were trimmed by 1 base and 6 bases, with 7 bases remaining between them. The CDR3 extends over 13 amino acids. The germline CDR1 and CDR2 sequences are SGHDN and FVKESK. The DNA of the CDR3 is TGTGCCAGCAGCCAAGCTAACGTCAATGAGCAGTTCTTC. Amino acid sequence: CASSQANVNEQFF.

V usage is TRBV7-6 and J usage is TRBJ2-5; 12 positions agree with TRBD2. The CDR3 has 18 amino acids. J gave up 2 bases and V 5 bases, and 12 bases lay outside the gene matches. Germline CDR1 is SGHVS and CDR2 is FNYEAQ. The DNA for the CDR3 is TGTGCCAGCAGCAGTCGACTAGCGGGGGTCCGGGGGCAAGAGACCCAGTACTTC. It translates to CASSSRLAGVRGQETQYF.